The 20 T cell receptor beta chains given below trace back to one sample, sequenced in a study of blood T cell repertoires in acute mononucleosis. Time point: acute infectious mononucleosis, at clinical presentation within 2 weeks of symptom onset (visit 1). Assay: immunoSEQ multiplex PCR; the TCRdb copy retains only in-frame clones and omits some. Found here are 6,000 to 9,000 clones, less than 30% of them singletons; the top ten hold less than 35%. The material sequenced was EBV YVL epitope tetramer+ CD8+ T cells sorted from PBMCs, taken during acute infectious mononucleosis. The subset denotes: CD8 T cells binding a tetramer with EBV BRLF1 109-117 peptide (YVL-BR). The receptors originated from a woman under 30 with infectious mononucleosis caused by EBV.

This clone was counted a few times. A far larger clone is just one base off, so this is likely a read error. The chain recombines TRBV7-9 with TRBJ2-7; unclear D gene. Germline CDR1 is SEHNR and CDR2 is FQNEAQ (reference sequence). Trimming stripped 5 bases from V and 2 bases from J, with 10 bases between. The CDR3 runs 13 residues. Here the CDR3 reads CASSQEWAYEQYF. In DNA form, the CDR3 reads TGTGCCAGCAGCCAAGAGTGGGCCTACGAGCAGTACTTC.

This clone was detected a few times. The same CDR3 can be traced to other DNA sequences in this sample. The rearrangement joins TRBV6-1 to TRBJ1-2, with D possibly matching TRBD1 (5 bases). With 5 bases removed from V and 0 bases from J, the gap between germline ends came to 10 bases. The germline gives CDR1 MNHNS, CDR2 SASEGT. The CDR3 contains 14 residues. Here the CDR3 DNA reads TGTGCCAGCAGTCCGACAGTAGCTAACTATGGCTACACCTTC. Its protein is CASSPTVANYGYTF.

This clone was picked up many times. The chain uses TRBV6-1 and TRBJ2-5; D possibly corresponds to TRBD1 (6 bases). The germline V and J ends were trimmed by 8 bases and 1 base, with 14 bases remaining between them. CDR1 is MNHNS, CDR2 SASEGT, per germline. This CDR3 spans 14 amino acids. As DNA, the CDR3 is TGTGCCAGCTTTTCCATGACAGGCCAAGAGACCCAGTACTTC. Translation gives CASFSMTGQETQYF.

Turning to this clone: A far larger clone is only one base removed, so a read error is likely. J is TRBJ2-1 and V is TRBV6-5, with TRBD1 identical over 8 bases. The CDR3 is 15 residues long. The germline V gene has CDR1 MNHEY and CDR2 SVGAGI. V lost 4 bases, J lost 8 bases, and 10 bases stayed unmatched. The CDR3 spells CASSCRAGGSDEQFF. CDR3 DNA: TGTGCCAGCAGTTGCCGGGCAGGGGGCAGCGATGAGCAGTTCTTC.

The table lists this clone with many counts. This chain joins TRBV6-5 and TRBJ2-7; D is tentatively TRBD1 or TRBD2 (7 bases each). This CDR3 has 14 amino acids. The germline V gene encodes CDR1 MNHEY and CDR2 SVGAGI. Trimming took 10 bases from V and 2 from J, leaving 18 bases between them. The CDR3 loop is CAIRGGRETYEQYF. The CDR3 bases are TGTGCCATCAGGGGGGGACGGGAAACCTACGAGCAGTACTTC.

This clone was seen more than once but under ten times. The rearrangement joins TRBV27 to TRBJ2-1; maybe TRBD2 (5 bases). Germline loops: CDR1 MNHEY, CDR2 SMNVEV (reference sequence). Trimming cost V 4 bases and J 5 bases, with 12 bases left between them. CDR3 length: 14 residues. The CDR3 spells CASSSPPGDNEQFF. DNA of the CDR3: TGTGCCAGCAGTTCGCCCCCCGGGGACAATGAGCAGTTCTTC.

DNA for the CDR3: TGTGCCAGCTTAGTGCTAGCCACTCCATCCTACGAGCAGTACTTC. Its protein is CASLVLATPSYEQYF. V usage is TRBV7-2 and J usage is TRBJ2-7; perhaps TRBD2 as D (5 bases). The ends were cut back, 8 bases at V and 1 base at J, with 18 bases in the middle. CDR3 length: 15 amino acids. Germline V gene data show CDR1 as SGHTA and CDR2 as FQGNSA. The whole variable domain, remainder taken from reference TRBV7-2 and TRBJ2-7, is GAGVSQSPSNKVTEKGKDVELRCDPISGHTALYWYRQSLGQGLEFLIYFQGNSAPDKSGLPSDRFSAERTGGSVSTLTIQRTQQEDSAVYLCASLVLATPSYEQYFGPGTRLTVT.

This clone was detected many times. The gene calls are TRBV11-2 and TRBJ2-7; D remains unclear. Trimming pared 5 bases from V and 0 bases from J, leaving 14 bases between. CDR3 size: 15 residues. The V gene's germline CDR1 is SGHAT and CDR2 FQNNGV. The CDR3 DNA reads TGTGCCAGCAGCCTCGCCGGGCCAAGCTCCTACGAGCAGTACTTC. Encoded protein: CASSLAGPSSYEQYF.

The chain is built from TRBV27 and TRBJ2-3; D perhaps matches TRBD1 (6 bases). V was pared by 9 bases and J by 0 bases, with 13 bases between. Germline values: CDR1 MNHEY, CDR2 SMNVEV (reference sequence). This CDR3 is built from 14 residues. CDR3 nucleotide sequence: TGTGCCAGTACTCGGACAGCCAGCACAGATACGCAGTATTTT. This gives the protein CASTRTASTDTQYF.

For this clone: The germline gene is not matched at one end of the junction; a read error may be the cause. The chain recombines TRBV6-4 with TRBJ2-7; weak D call: TRBD2 (6 bases). TRBJ2-5 matches the DNA end more closely, so the J call is doubtful. This CDR3 is 17 amino acids long. Germline loops: CDR1 MRHNA, CDR2 SNTAGT. The CDR3 nucleotides read TGTGCCAGCAGTTACTCCACGGGACTGGCTTACCAAGAGACCCAGTACTTC. It translates to CASSYSTGLAYQETQYF.

This clone was seen repeatedly, ten times or more. The junction departs from germline at one end; a sequencing error may be responsible. The gene calls are TRBV10-3 and TRBJ1-2, with TRBD1 matching over 7 bases. Germline V gives CDR1 ENHRY, CDR2 SYGVKD. The CDR3 totals 13 residues. CDR3 sequence: CASSDQGEGGYTF. CDR3 DNA: TGTGCCAGCAGTGACCAGGGGGAGGGTGGCTACACCTTC.

The rearrangement links TRBV7-8 to TRBJ2-1; no clear D. The germline V gene has CDR1 SGHVS and CDR2 FQNEAQ. The CDR3 consists of 13 residues. V was trimmed by 2 bases and J by 6 bases, leaving 8 bases between them. CDR3 region: CASSLLHSNEQFF. The CDR3, as DNA: TGTGCCAGCAGCTTACTGCACAGCAATGAGCAGTTCTTC.

Comment on this clone: A much more abundant neighbour one base away suggests this may be a read error. The chain recombines TRBV27 with TRBJ2-7, with D maybe TRBD2 (6 bases). This CDR3 has 14 residues. The germline V and J ends were trimmed by 9 bases and 5 bases, with 20 bases remaining between them. Germline CDR1 is MNHEY and CDR2 is SMNVEV (reference sequence). The CDR3 loop is CASRLAGNVDEQYF. In DNA form, the CDR3 reads TGTGCCAGTAGATTGGCGGGGAATGTGGACGAGCAGTACTTC.

This clone was counted only a few times. The V and J genes are TRBV2 and TRBJ2-1, with D hard to call. V lost 6 bases and J lost 9, with 27 bases in between. The germline CDR1 and CDR2 sequences are SNHLY and FYNNEI. The CDR3 length is 17 residues. CDR3 amino acids: CASSSSNSGLGNSEQFF. The DNA of the CDR3 is TGTGCCAGCAGCTCCTCCAACTCCGGGTTAGGTAATAGTGAGCAGTTCTTC.

This clone has a handful of counts. CDR3 residues: CASKSVDSDSGANVLTF. The CDR3 DNA sequence: TGTGCCAGTAAGTCGGTGGACAGCGACTCTGGGGCCAACGTCCTGACTTTC. V is TRBV27 and J is TRBJ2-6; tentatively, D is TRBD1 (6 bases). CDR3 size: 17 residues. Trimming took 9 bases from V and 0 from J, leaving 18 bases between them. Per germline, CDR1 MNHEY and CDR2 SMNVEV (reference sequence).

This clone was seen only a few times. The rearrangement joins TRBV19 to TRBJ2-1; D is unresolved. The germline V gene has CDR1 LNHDA and CDR2 SQIVND (reference sequence). The CDR3 loop spans 11 amino acids. The CDR3 DNA is TGTGCAGGTAGTGGTTTCAATGAGCAGTTCTTC. As protein: CAGSGFNEQFF.

The V call is TRBV6-5, the J call TRBJ2-1; 10 nucleotides line up with TRBD2. The CDR3 runs to 15 residues. CDR1 and CDR2 (germline): MNHEY, SVGAGI. V was clipped by 10 bases and J by 8 bases; unmatched bases: 14. CDR3 nucleotide sequence: TGTGCCATCACTCCACTAGCGGGGTCGGTCGATGAGCAGTTCTTC. Protein product: CAITPLAGSVDEQFF.

This clone has a count of ten or more. The junction and the germline gene differ at one end; a read error may be behind it. This chain connects TRBV10-3 to TRBJ2-1, with TRBD1 as a possible D gene (5 bases). The CDR3 is 15 residues long. Germline CDR1 ENHRY, CDR2 SYGVKD. This CDR3 reads CASSPDIGWGGEQFF. The CDR3 DNA is TGTGCCAGCAGTCCCGACATCGGTTGGGGCGGTGAGCAGTTCTTC.

This clone showed up many times. The chain has TRBV5-5 and TRBJ2-4; perhaps TRBD1 as D (5 bases). Trimming stripped 1 base from V and 5 bases from J, with 16 bases between. CDR3 size: 16 residues. Germline CDR1 reads SGHKS; CDR2 reads YYEKEE (reference sequence). The CDR3 DNA sequence: TGTGCCAGCAGCTTGTCAGGTCAGGGATGGGAAAACATTCAGTACTTC. It specifies CASSLSGQGWENIQYF.

The rearrangement links TRBV28 to TRBJ2-1; 7 positions match TRBD2. Losses at the gene ends were 6 bases for V and 5 bases for J; bases not matched to a gene: 4. CDR1 is MDHEN and CDR2 is SYDVKM in the germline V gene. There are 13 residues in the CDR3. This CDR3 reads CASSAGRDNEQFF. DNA of the CDR3: TGTGCCAGCAGCGCTGGGAGGGACAATGAGCAGTTCTTC.